The 26 T cell receptor beta chains listed next were all sequenced from one sample in a study of cytomegalovirus exposure and HLA in healthy donors. Primers included in the PCR were 60 Vbeta and 13 Jbeta primers. Assay: immunoSEQ multiplex PCR; the TCRdb copy retains only in-frame clones and omits some. The sample carries roughly 170,000 clones, 84% recorded once. The sequenced material came from PBMCs. The receptors stem from a man aged 30-40 years in good health and CMV-seronegative.

J is TRBJ1-5 and V is TRBV19, with D perhaps matching TRBD1 (5 bases). Germline CDR1 reads LNHDA; CDR2 reads SQIVND (reference sequence). V was pared by 6 bases and J by 4 bases, with 13 bases between. The CDR3 runs to 14 residues. CDR3: CASSLPDTNQPQHF. CDR3 bases: TGTGCCAGTAGCCTCCCGGACACTAATCAGCCCCAGCATTTT.

V usage is TRBV5-1 and J usage is TRBJ2-1, with D tentatively TRBD2 (5 bases). Germline assignment: CDR1 SGHRS and CDR2 YFSETQ. The ends were cut back, 6 bases at V and 0 bases at J, with 10 bases in the middle. The CDR3 sequence is 14 residues long. CDR3 sequence: CASKSGNSYNEQFF. The CDR3 DNA reads as TGCGCCAGCAAAAGCGGCAACTCCTACAATGAGCAGTTCTTC. The whole variable domain, filled in from reference TRBV5-1 and TRBJ2-1, reads KAGVTQTPRYLIKTRGQQVTLSCSPISGHRSVSWYQQTPGQGLQFLFEYFSETQRNKGNFPGRFSGRQFSNSRSEMNVSTLELGDSALYLCASKSGNSYNEQFFGPGTRLTVL.

Turning to this clone: The junction and the germline gene differ at one end; a read error may be behind it. The chain recombines TRBV7-9 with TRBJ2-1; D may be TRBD2 (5 bases). There are 16 residues in the CDR3. Germline lookup yields CDR1 SEHNR and CDR2 FQNEAQ (reference sequence). CDR3 in DNA: TGTTCCAGCAGCTTAGCGCGACTCCAGCTATCTAATGAGCAGTTCTTC. Translation gives CSSSLARLQLSNEQFF.

This chain joins TRBV21-1 and TRBJ2-1; TRBD2, the table's D call, lacks a check against the DNA. TRBV21-1 is reported as a pseudogene. This CDR3 region has 17 residues. The CDR3 reads CASSKAKAGGTYNEQFF. DNA of the CDR3: TGTGCCAGCAGCAAAGCAAAGGCGGGAGGTACCTACAATGAGCAGTTCTTC.

The chain combines TRBV29-1 with TRBJ2-3; tentative D call: TRBD2 (5 bases). V was pared by 1 base and J by 4 bases, with 15 bases between. Germline loops: CDR1 SQVTM, CDR2 ANQGSEA. CDR3 size: 15 residues. DNA for the CDR3: TGCAGCGTTGAAGGGGGAAGAGGGCTGGCAGATACGCAGTATTTT. Encoded protein: CSVEGGRGLADTQYF.

This chain links TRBV7-6 with TRBJ1-3; D is uncertain. Germline assignment: CDR1 SGHVS and CDR2 FNYEAQ. CDR3 length: 13 residues. V was trimmed by 11 bases and J by 0 bases, leaving 11 bases between them. CDR3 nucleotide sequence: TGTGCCTCTGGTCCTAGCTCTGGAAACACCATATATTTT. Translated, it gives CASGPSSGNTIYF.

The CDR3 here is CASSSYPGVSYNEQFF. CDR3 sequence (DNA): TGTGCCAGCAGTTCATACCCAGGGGTCTCCTACAATGAGCAGTTCTTC. The J gene is TRBJ2-1, the V gene TRBV6-5, with D possibly TRBD1 on 6 matching bases. The CDR3 has 16 residues. Germline CDR1 reads MNHEY; CDR2 reads SVGAGI. V lost 4 bases and J lost 0, with 13 bases in between.

The chain links TRBV14 to TRBJ2-2, with 8 bases aligning to TRBD1. This CDR3 is built from 15 residues. CDR1 is SGHDN and CDR2 is FVKESK in the germline V gene. The J segment lost 5 bases and the V segment lost 2 bases, leaving 4 bases of the junction unmatched. The CDR3: CASSQRTGITGELFF. CDR3 in DNA: TGTGCCAGCAGCCAACGGACAGGGATAACCGGGGAGCTGTTTTTT. Full variable domain (missing parts from reference TRBV14 and TRBJ2-2): EAGVTQFPSHSVIEKGQTVTLRCDPISGHDNLYWYRRVMGKEIKFLLHFVKESKQDESGMPNNRFLAERTGGTYSTLKVQPAELEDSGVYFCASSQRTGITGELFFGEGSRLTVL.

On this clone itself: Other DNA sequences in the same sample also yield this CDR3. The chain recombines TRBV7-9 with TRBJ2-5, with D perhaps TRBD1 (6 bases). Germline CDR1 SEHNR, CDR2 FQNEAQ (reference sequence). The CDR3 is made up of 14 amino acids. The V gene lost 1 base and the J gene lost 4 bases, with 10 bases spanning the gap. The CDR3 is CASSLGQGLETQYF. CDR3 sequence (DNA): TGTGCCAGCAGCTTAGGCCAGGGGCTAGAGACCCAGTACTTC.

In the case of this clone: This same CDR3 is encoded by further DNA sequences in the sample. The chain joins TRBV9 to TRBJ2-2; D not resolved. The V gene lost 2 bases and the J gene lost 7 bases, with 6 bases spanning the gap. CDR1 is SGDLS and CDR2 is YYNGEE in the germline V gene. The CDR3 has 12 residues. The CDR3 here is CASSVSGGELFF. In DNA form, the CDR3 reads TGTGCCAGCAGCGTTTCCGGCGGGGAGCTGTTTTTT.

This clone appeared a few times. V gene TRBV19 combines with J gene TRBJ1-5; 8 positions match TRBD1. The germline CDR1 and CDR2 sequences are LNHDA and SQIVND (reference sequence). This CDR3 spans 16 amino acids. J was trimmed by 0 bases and V by 4 bases; bases with no gene match: 5. CDR3 nucleotide sequence: TGTGCCAGTAGTACCCAGGGGGCCCTTAGCAATCAGCCCCAGCATTTT. Translated: CASSTQGALSNQPQHF.

The genes are TRBV29-1 and TRBJ1-1, with TRBD1 matching over 10 bases. Germline CDR1 is SQVTM and CDR2 is ANQGSEA. The CDR3 is 15 residues long. Trimming cost V 7 bases and J 2 bases; bases outside gene matches: 10. CDR3 region: CSAQDRGGGNTEAFF. DNA of the CDR3: TGCAGCGCCCAGGACAGGGGGGGCGGAAACACTGAAGCTTTCTTT.

Of note for this clone: An end of the junction does not agree with germline; a read error may underlie this. The V call is TRBV7-9, the J call TRBJ1-2; TRBD1 aligns across 7 bases. The length of the CDR3 is 12 residues. Germline-derived CDR1 and CDR2 are SEHNR and FQNEAQ (reference sequence). CDR3 DNA sequence: TGTTCCAGCAGCGGTAGGGACAGAGGCTACACCTTC. Encoded protein: CSSSGRDRGYTF.

The gene calls are TRBV5-1 and TRBJ2-3; no clear D. CDR3 length: 13 residues. Trimming left V 4 bases short and J 4 bases short, with 10 bases between. Germline CDR1 SGHRS, CDR2 YFSETQ. For the CDR3, the DNA is TGCGCCAGCAGCCCCTCCCCGGCAGATACGCAGTATTTT. Amino acid sequence: CASSPSPADTQYF. Filled out from reference TRBV5-1 and TRBJ2-3, the complete variable domain reads KAGVTQTPRYLIKTRGQQVTLSCSPISGHRSVSWYQQTPGQGLQFLFEYFSETQRNKGNFPGRFSGRQFSNSRSEMNVSTLELGDSALYLCASSPSPADTQYFGPGTRLTVL.

The V gene is TRBV28, the J gene TRBJ2-2; perhaps TRBD2 as D (6 bases). Per the germline V gene, CDR1 is MDHEN and CDR2 is SYDVKM. The CDR3 is 14 residues long. V lost 4 bases, J lost 5 bases, and 11 bases lay in between. CDR3 loop: CASSSGGVTGELFF. DNA for the CDR3: TGTGCCAGCAGTTCCGGCGGGGTTACCGGGGAGCTGTTTTTT.

The V gene is TRBV19, the J gene TRBJ2-1; 9 bases are shared with TRBD2. Germline values: CDR1 LNHDA, CDR2 SQIVND (reference sequence). The V segment lost 4 bases and the J segment 4 bases; nucleotides outside the gene matches: 5. The CDR3 is 15 amino acids. Here the CDR3 DNA reads TGTGCCAGTAGTACGAGACTAGCGGCGTACAATGAGCAGTTCTTC. It codes for CASSTRLAAYNEQFF.

CDR3 bases: TGTGCCAGCAGTGGAGGGACTAGAAGCGCGGATGAGCAGTTCTTC. Translated, it gives CASSGGTRSADEQFF. V gene TRBV2 combines with J gene TRBJ2-1; 8 bases fit TRBD2. V shed 4 bases, J shed 8 bases, and the junction held 10 bases outside the gene matches. CDR1 is SNHLY, CDR2 FYNNEI, per germline. The CDR3 sequence is 15 residues long. The full variable domain, in which reference TRBV2 and TRBJ2-1 provide the parts outside the CDR3, is EPEVTQTPSHQVTQMGQEVILRCVPISNHLYFYWYRQILGQKVEFLVSFYNNEISEKSEIFDDQFSVERPDGSNFTLKIRSTKLEDSAMYFCASSGGTRSADEQFFGPGTRLTVL.

The count of this clone is one. This rearrangement joins TRBV5-8 to TRBJ1-6, with 9 bases that match TRBD1. This CDR3 comprises 17 residues. J was trimmed by 6 bases and V by 1 base; bases with no gene match: 8. Germline lookup yields CDR1 SGHTS and CDR2 YDEGEE. This CDR3 is CASSLTGTGNPNSPLHF. DNA for the CDR3: TGTGCCAGCAGCTTGACCGGGACAGGGAACCCTAATTCACCCCTCCACTTT.

V gene TRBV11-2 combines with J gene TRBJ2-7; TRBD1 is a possible D gene (6 bases). With 5 bases removed from V and 1 base from J, the gap between germline ends came to 18 bases. This CDR3 is 16 amino acids long. Looked up from germline, CDR1 is SGHAT and CDR2 is FQNNGV. The CDR3 loop reads CASSPITGTPSYEQYF. In nucleotides, the CDR3 is TGTGCCAGCAGCCCCATAACCGGGACACCTTCCTACGAGCAGTACTTC.

CDR3 in DNA: TGTGCCAGCAGTTCCATGGGGGGGAATAGCAATCAGCCCCAGCATTTT. It encodes CASSSMGGNSNQPQHF. The rearrangement links TRBV6-5 to TRBJ1-5, with a possible D match to TRBD1 (5 bases). The CDR3 contains 16 residues. The V gene lost 4 bases and the J gene lost 0 bases, with 13 bases spanning the gap. Germline V gene lookup returns CDR1 MNHEY and CDR2 SVGAGI.

In its sample, this clone was seen a few times. The chain links TRBV5-1 to TRBJ2-5, with a weak D call TRBD2 (6 bases). Germline CDR1 SGHRS, CDR2 YFSETQ. Trimming took off 0 bases at V and 3 bases at J, with 12 bases between the two ends. The CDR3 contains 15 residues. CDR3 in amino acids: CASSLGAGGEETQYF. The CDR3 DNA reads as TGCGCCAGCAGCTTGGGGGCTGGAGGGGAAGAGACCCAGTACTTC.

This chain connects TRBV18 to TRBJ1-3, with D uncertain. Trimming removed 2 bases at V and 4 bases at J, with 15 bases between. The CDR3 sequence is 16 residues long. CDR1 and CDR2 (germline): KGHSH, LQKENI. CDR3 in amino acids: CASSPEGGGIGNTIYF. As DNA, the CDR3 is TGTGCCAGCTCACCAGAAGGTGGAGGCATAGGAAACACCATATATTTT.

The chain employs TRBV6-1 and TRBJ1-4; D unresolved. Trimming stripped 3 bases from V and 7 bases from J, with 12 bases between. This CDR3 is 14 amino acids long. The germline gives CDR1 MNHNS, CDR2 SASEGT. CDR3 bases: TGTGCCAGCAGTGAGACCACCGGGTTTGAAAAACTGTTTTTT. Translation gives CASSETTGFEKLFF.

The V and J genes are TRBV5-1 and TRBJ1-3; maybe TRBD1 (5 bases). Germline CDR1 is SGHRS and CDR2 is YFSETQ. This CDR3 region has 17 residues. V was cut by 1 base and J by 0 bases, with 14 bases left in between. The CDR3: CASSLTGGVTSGNTIYF. The CDR3, as DNA: TGCGCCAGCAGCTTGACAGGCGGGGTAACCTCTGGAAACACCATATATTTT.

This sequence joins TRBV11-2 and TRBJ1-5, with D maybe TRBD1 (6 bases). V lost 4 bases and J lost 1, with 14 bases in between. The CDR3 contains 16 residues. Germline values: CDR1 SGHAT, CDR2 FQNNGV. The CDR3 here is CASSSLGGGSNQPQHF. The CDR3, as DNA: TGTGCCAGCAGCTCGCTGGGGGGGGGCAGCAATCAGCCCCAGCATTTT.

The CDR3, as DNA: TGTGCCAGCTCACCACCGACTGGCGGCTACACCTTC. This gives the protein CASSPPTGGYTF. The rearrangement joins TRBV18 to TRBJ1-2; D is unresolved. Trimming stripped 0 bases from V and 8 bases from J, with 7 bases between. Germline V lookup: CDR1 KGHSH, CDR2 LQKENI. This CDR3 has 12 amino acids.